This T cell receptor (beta chain) was captured by sequencing in a study of blood T cell repertoires in COVID-19. Germline CDR1 and CDR2: SQVTM and ANQGSEA. The CDR3 is made up of 11 amino acids. Trimming took 7 bases from V and 7 from J, leaving 10 bases between them. The table came from immunoSEQ multiplex PCR; TCRdb's copy has only in-frame clones and leaves some out. The sample includes around 150,000 clones, about 88% seen only once; the top ten take over 0.85%. The material sequenced was peripheral blood. The source is a man younger than 35 with acute or convalescent COVID-19. The V and J genes are TRBV29-1 and TRBJ1-4, with unresolved D. CDR3: CSANEVEKLFF. The CDR3 DNA reads as TGCAGCGCTAACGAGGTTGAAAAACTGTTTTTT.